This TCR beta chain appears in the sequencing data of a study of STAT3 mutations in large granular lymphocyte leukemia. Overall study results and limits: Every T-LGLL patient had at least one immunodominant TCRbeta clonotype.

On this clone: Its antigen is unknown.

Clones were sequenced by immunoSEQ multiplex PCR, and TCRdb holds only the in-frame ones, with some missing. The table records 25,000 to 30,000 clones, about 80% of them present only once. The sample consisted of peripheral blood mononuclear cells. This clonotype originated in a woman between 50 and 59 years old with T-cell large granular lymphocyte leukemia. Some clones in this sample may be carry-over from other donors' samples.

The chain's CDR3 is CASSPRTRADEAFF. Here the CDR3 DNA reads TGTGCCAGCAGCCCGCGGACCCGGGCGGATGAAGCTTTCTTT. The V and J genes are TRBV7-8 and TRBJ1-1; no definite D call. Germline loops: CDR1 SGHVS, CDR2 FQNEAQ. This CDR3 has 14 amino acids. V was shortened by 5 bases and J by 7 bases, with 17 bases between the two germline ends.